This record concerns one T cell receptor (beta chain) sequence. Antigen specificity is unknown. Amplification used 52 TRBV primers and 13 TRBJ primers. The data were produced by immunoSEQ multiplex PCR, yet TCRdb's version contains in-frame clones alone and is incomplete. The table lists some 23,000 clones, approximately 90% of them singletons. This entry comes from a study of regulatory T cells. Study-wide points: In CD3G-deficient patients, conventional CD4+ T cells were enriched for hydrophobic CDR3 residues at positions 6 and 7.

All CD3G-deficient patients showed autoimmunity, more severe in two. At testing, patients were 2 to 39 years old, with reduced naive and increased memory T-cell proportions. Regulatory (CD25-high CD127-low) and conventional (CD25-low CD127-high) CD4+ T cells were sorted separately. The sequenced sample was conventional CD4+ T cells sorted from blood. The origin of this receptor is a child aged 10-17 years with CD3G deficiency.

The CDR3 nucleotides read TGTGCCAGCAGCAAAAGGGATGACACTGAAGCTTTCTTT. Translation gives CASSKRDDTEAFF. The chain links TRBV7-9 to TRBJ1-1, with D unclear. Germline loops: CDR1 SEHNR, CDR2 FQNEAQ (reference sequence). There are 13 residues in the CDR3. Trimming removed 5 bases from V and 3 bases from J, with 10 bases in between.